This TCR beta chain emerged from a study of Tregs in tolerant kidney transplant recipients. Study in general: Mixed chimerism was transient after nonmyeloablative marrow transplants from related graft donors.

A word on this clone: Its target is unknown.

The CDR3 is 19 residues long. Trimming took 4 bases from V and 0 from J; bases not matched to a gene: 12. Germline loops: CDR1 SGDLS, CDR2 YYNGEE. Study results and caveats: Tregs expanded with activated donor B cells seemed most donor-specific. Nucleotide sequences could not be compared across some patients' samples due to primer changes.

Repertoires were generated with immunoSEQ multiplex PCR, while TCRdb's copy carries only in-frame clones and drops some. The table shows tens of thousands of clones, with approximately 98% occurring only once. CD4+CD25+CD127- Tregs, CD4+CD25- non-Tregs, CD4 and CD8 cells were sorted. The source of this sequence is a human donor who received a combined kidney and bone marrow transplant. Source: Tregs from blood, taken before the transplant. This rearrangement joins TRBV9 to TRBJ2-1; 11 bases align to TRBD2. The chain's CDR3 is CASSPSGTSGLSSYNEQFF. The CDR3 bases are TGTGCCAGCAGCCCCTCCGGGACTAGCGGCCTAAGCTCCTACAATGAGCAGTTCTTC.